One sample yielded the 27 T cell receptor beta chains listed below, sequenced in a study of regulatory T cells in long-lasting Graves disease. According to the study, TCR beta libraries were built with iRepertoire HTBI primers and CDR3-region Arm-PCR. TCRdb ran MiXCR on the multiplex PCR reads and lists one entry per CDR3 protein. The table has about 240,000 distinct CDR3 sequences, 20% seen once. Time point here: newly diagnosed GD, antithyroid drugs for less than 3 months. After RNA was extracted from PBMCs, the TCR library was made from it. The source was peripheral blood mononuclear cells (PBMCs), collected at new diagnosis, from a patient treated with antithyroid drugs. The receptors were sampled from a female donor with Graves disease.

This clonotype was seen ten or more times. This rearrangement joins TRBV2 to TRBJ1-4; 10 nucleotides match TRBD1. From germline, CDR1 is SNHLY and CDR2 FYNNEI. Unmatched junction bases numbered 5, after V lost 8 bases and J lost 5 bases. This CDR3 is 14 amino acids long. This CDR3 reads CASGTGVGNEKLFF. The CDR3 region has the DNA TGTGCCAGCGGGACAGGGGTTGGAAATGAAAAACTGTTTTTT.

V usage is TRBV6-2 or TRBV6-3 and J usage is TRBJ2-3; weak D call: TRBD1 (7 bases). Between the trimmed V and J ends, which lost 6 bases and 4 bases, there was a span of 17 bases. This CDR3 spans 15 amino acids. Germline V gene lookup returns CDR1 MNHEY and CDR2 SVGEGT. The CDR3 coding sequence is TGTGCCAGCAGCGAGACAGGGCGCGGGGCAGATACGCAGTATTTT. Protein sequence: CASSETGRGADTQYF.

A word on this clonotype: A much larger clone lies a single base off, so this may be a read error. The chain joins TRBV11-2 to TRBJ1-1; perhaps TRBD1 as D (5 bases). The germline V gene encodes CDR1 SGHAT and CDR2 FQNNGV. The CDR3 is 14 amino acids. The CDR3 DNA sequence: TGTGCCAGCAGCGGGGGAGCCATGAACACTGAAGCTTCCTTT. It specifies CASSGGAMNTEASF.

Ten or more counts support this clonotype. The genes are TRBV27 and TRBJ2-1; 10 nucleotides match TRBD2. Germline CDR1 MNHEY, CDR2 SMNVEV (reference sequence). V lost 1 base to trimming and J lost 6 bases; unmatched junction nucleotides: 6. CDR3 length: 16 residues. The CDR3 nucleotides read TGTGCCAGCAGTTTATTCTCAGCGGGGGGGCCCAATGAGCAGTTCTTC. It yields the protein CASSLFSAGGPNEQFF.

This clonotype was counted many times. This sequence joins TRBV6-2 or TRBV6-3 and TRBJ2-1, with D possibly being TRBD1 or TRBD2 (5 bases each). Germline V gives CDR1 MNHEY, CDR2 SVGEGT. CDR3 size: 16 residues. Trimming left V 6 bases short and J 0 bases short, with 15 bases between. CDR3 region: CASRMDTTSSYNEQFF. The DNA of the CDR3 is TGTGCCAGCAGAATGGACACCACTAGCTCCTACAATGAGCAGTTCTTC.

The chain joins TRBV4-1 to TRBJ2-1; TRBD2 is a possible D gene (6 bases). Trimming took 0 bases from V and 2 from J, leaving 11 bases between them. The CDR3 length is 16 residues. Germline V gives CDR1 MGHRA, CDR2 YSYEKL. DNA for the CDR3: TGCGCCAGCAGCCAAGATGGCGGGGTTGCCTACAATGAGCAGTTCTTC. Protein: CASSQDGGVAYNEQFF.

V usage is TRBV19 and J usage is TRBJ2-7; 7 positions match TRBD1. V was clipped by 5 bases and J by 6 bases; unmatched bases: 13. Per germline, CDR1 LNHDA and CDR2 SQIVND (reference sequence). The CDR3 covers 15 residues. The CDR3 DNA is TGTGCCAGTAGTCCCCCCGGAGCGACAGGGCTCGAGCAGTACTTC. Protein sequence: CASSPPGATGLEQYF.

In this sample, this clonotype turned up many times. The chain combines TRBV7-2 with TRBJ1-6; tentative D call: TRBD1 (5 bases). Germline V gene lookup returns CDR1 SGHTA and CDR2 FQGNSA. Trimming removed 5 bases at V and 0 bases at J, with 17 bases between. The CDR3 extends over 18 amino acids. The CDR3 protein is CASSPGWGLSSYNSPLHF. CDR3 bases: TGTGCCAGCAGCCCGGGGTGGGGCCTGAGCTCCTATAATTCACCCCTCCACTTT.

This clonotype was detected ten times or more. The J gene is TRBJ2-1, the V gene TRBV27; 11 bases map to TRBD2. The V segment lost 5 bases and the J segment 9 bases; nucleotides outside the gene matches: 9. Germline CDR1 is MNHEY and CDR2 is SMNVEV (reference sequence). The CDR3 extends over 15 amino acids. In DNA form, the CDR3 reads TGTGCCAGCAGTCCCGGGACTAGCGGACGGAGTGAGCAGTTCTTC. This sequence encodes CASSPGTSGRSEQFF.

This clonotype turned up a few times. CDR3 protein: CASATGSNEKLFF. The DNA for the CDR3 is TGCGCCAGCGCCACAGGGTCTAATGAAAAACTGTTTTTT. The chain carries TRBV4-1 and TRBJ1-4; TRBD1 is a possible D gene (6 bases). This CDR3 comprises 13 residues. Germline V gene lookup returns CDR1 MGHRA and CDR2 YSYEKL. Trimming pared 8 bases from V and 3 bases from J, leaving 10 bases between.

Ten or more counts support this clonotype. CDR3 nucleotide sequence: TGTGCCAGTAGTATAAACAGAGGGCAGGGTCGTCAGCCCCAGCATTTT. This encodes CASSINRGQGRQPQHF. The chain couples TRBV19 to TRBJ1-5, with D possibly being TRBD1 (5 bases). Germline V gene lookup returns CDR1 LNHDA and CDR2 SQIVND (reference sequence). V dropped 2 bases and J dropped 6 bases, with 17 bases sitting between them. The CDR3 consists of 16 residues.

This clonotype was counted between two and nine times. The DNA for the CDR3 is TGTGCCAGCAAACCTAGCGGGGGGGTTCACAATGAGCAGTTCTTC. Protein sequence: CASKPSGGVHNEQFF. The chain joins TRBV6-1 to TRBJ2-1, with 12 positions matching TRBD2. Germline assignment: CDR1 MNHNS and CDR2 SASEGT. The CDR3 has 15 amino acids. The V gene end was trimmed by 7 bases and the J gene end by 5 bases; junction bases not matched to a gene: 6.

The V gene is TRBV4-3, the J gene TRBJ1-2; 8 positions agree with TRBD1. V dropped 4 bases and J dropped 8; count of bases not matched to a gene: 6. CDR3 length: 13 residues. CDR1 and CDR2 (germline): LGHNA, YSLEER. In DNA, the CDR3 is TGCGCCAGCAGCCGCGGACAGGGCAGGGGCTACACCTTC. It codes for CASSRGQGRGYTF.

This clonotype was seen many times. V gene TRBV4-3 combines with J gene TRBJ2-3; the D gene is possibly TRBD2 (6 bases). The CDR3 covers 16 residues. V was pared by 3 bases and J by 0 bases, with 13 bases between. Per the germline V gene, CDR1 is LGHNA and CDR2 is YSLEER. The CDR3 region is CASSQMSGRSTDTQYF. Here the CDR3 DNA reads TGCGCCAGCAGCCAGATGTCCGGGAGAAGCACAGATACGCAGTATTTT.

In its sample, this clonotype was seen many times. CDR3 region: CASSFRVGELFF. Written as DNA, the CDR3 is TGTGCCAGCAGTTTTCGGGTCGGGGAGCTGTTTTTT. J is TRBJ2-2 and V is TRBV28; no reliable D call. This CDR3 spans 12 amino acids. Germline values: CDR1 MDHEN, CDR2 SYDVKM. The V end was cut by 3 bases, the J end by 7 bases, with 6 bases between.

This clonotype was observed many times. This chain joins TRBV10-3 and TRBJ1-1, with D maybe TRBD1 (5 bases). V lost 11 bases and J lost 1, with 14 bases in between. This CDR3 comprises 13 residues. Germline values: CDR1 ENHRY, CDR2 SYGVKD. The CDR3 is CACRGGGNTEAFF. Written as DNA, the CDR3 is TGTGCCTGCCGGGGGGGGGGGAACACTGAAGCTTTCTTT.

This clonotype was recorded many times. At one end the junction does not follow the germline gene, possibly because of a read error. The chain couples TRBV20-1 to TRBJ2-3, with D tentatively TRBD2 (7 bases). Germline-derived CDR1 and CDR2 are DFQATT and SNEGSKA (reference sequence). CDR3 length: 17 residues. The CDR3, as DNA: TGCAGTGCTGGAGACTGGGGGGGCGAGGGTAGCACAGATACGCAGTATTTT. Its protein is CSAGDWGGEGSTDTQYF.

This clonotype occurred many times. The rearrangement joins TRBV28 to TRBJ2-7, with a tentative D call TRBD1 (5 bases). The germline V and J ends were trimmed by 5 bases and 3 bases, with 17 bases remaining between them. Per germline, CDR1 MDHEN and CDR2 SYDVKM. The CDR3 sequence is 15 residues long. Written as DNA, the CDR3 is TGTGCCAGCAGTCAAGGAGTTCTCGACAGCTACGAGCAGTACTTC. Translating it yields CASSQGVLDSYEQYF.

This clonotype has ten or more counts. The chain links TRBV3-1 to TRBJ1-5; tentatively, D is TRBD1 (5 bases). Germline loops: CDR1 LGHDT, CDR2 YNNKEL (reference sequence). The CDR3 covers 14 residues. V lost 1 base to trimming and J lost 9 bases, with 13 bases between them. CDR3 coding DNA: TGTGCCAGCAGCCAAGGAGGGGATTTGCGGCCCCAGCATTTT. Translating gives CASSQGGDLRPQHF. Full variable domain (rest looked up from reference TRBV3-1 and TRBJ1-5): DTAVSQTPKYLVTQMGNDKSIKCEQNLGHDTMYWYKQDSKKFLKIMFSYNNKELIINETVPNRFSPKSPDKAHLNLHINSLELGDSAVYFCASSQGGDLRPQHFGDGTRLSIL.

This clonotype has a count of ten or more. The V call is TRBV5-1, the J call TRBJ2-1; 7 bases are shared with TRBD1. This CDR3 is 16 amino acids long. Per germline, CDR1 SGHRS and CDR2 YFSETQ. With V trimmed by 4 bases and J by 0 bases, 7 bases remained unmatched. The CDR3 sequence is CASSAIQGSSYNEQFF. The CDR3 region has the DNA TGCGCCAGCAGCGCCATACAGGGGAGCTCCTACAATGAGCAGTTCTTC.

This clonotype was detected many times. The chain joins TRBV5-5 to TRBJ2-7; D may be TRBD1 (6 bases). The germline V gene encodes CDR1 SGHKS and CDR2 YYEKEE (reference sequence). With 3 bases removed from V and 0 bases from J, the gap between germline ends came to 16 bases. This CDR3 is built from 16 residues. CDR3 in amino acids: CASSSDRTRGSYEQYF. CDR3 DNA: TGTGCCAGCAGCTCTGACAGGACAAGGGGCTCCTACGAGCAGTACTTC.

This clonotype was recorded once. The chain combines TRBV12-3 or TRBV12-4 with TRBJ2-3; TRBD1 or TRBD2 may be the D gene (5 bases each). Trimming pared 6 bases from V and 4 bases from J, leaving 8 bases between. The CDR3 extends over 12 amino acids. The CDR3 protein is CASSMGADTQYF. The CDR3 nucleotides are TGTGCCAGCAGCATGGGGGCAGATACGCAGTATTTT.

About this clonotype: A read error is possible here, since a much larger clone lies one base away. V usage is TRBV6-2 or TRBV6-3 and J usage is TRBJ2-1; 7 positions match TRBD2. Germline CDR1 reads MNHEY; CDR2 reads SVGEGT. The CDR3 sequence is 16 residues long. The CDR3 DNA reads as TGTGTCAGCAGTTATCCCGACGGGGGGTCCTACAATGAGCAGTTCTTC. Its translation is CVSSYPDGGSYNEQFF.

The chain employs TRBV6-1 and TRBJ2-3, with D perhaps TRBD2 (5 bases). Germline-derived CDR1 and CDR2 are MNHNS and SASEGT. The CDR3 totals 16 residues. Deletions cut 6 bases from V and 2 bases from J, with 18 bases between. CDR3 coding DNA: TGTGCCAGCAGCTTAGGAGGCAGACCCACCACAGATACGCAGTATTTT. Protein product: CASSLGGRPTTDTQYF.

The chain is built from TRBV19 and TRBJ1-2; perhaps TRBD1 as D (6 bases). CDR3 length: 15 residues. The germline CDR1 and CDR2 sequences are LNHDA and SQIVND (reference sequence). V shed 4 bases and J shed 2 bases, with 14 bases lying between them. CDR3 bases: TGTGCCAGTAGTACCCTAGGGGGAACCAACTATGGCTACACCTTC. As protein: CASSTLGGTNYGYTF.

This clonotype was observed at least ten times. The chain employs TRBV6-2 or TRBV6-3 and TRBJ2-1, with 7 bases lining up with TRBD1. CDR1 and CDR2 from the germline V gene are MNHEY and SVGEGT. V lost 7 bases to trimming and J lost 0 bases; unmatched junction nucleotides: 9. The CDR3 runs 16 residues. The CDR3 nucleotides are TGTGCCAGCAACCTTCTAGGACAGGCCTCCTACAATGAGCAGTTCTTC. Protein product: CASNLLGQASYNEQFF.

This clonotype was observed many times. The chain recombines TRBV5-1 with TRBJ2-1; 9 bases match TRBD1. The CDR3 length is 16 residues. Germline CDR1 is SGHRS and CDR2 is YFSETQ. The V and J ends lost 4 bases and 7 bases, in that order; junction bases with no gene match: 12. The CDR3 spells CASSPQGQGVKNEQFF. Here the CDR3 DNA reads TGCGCCAGCAGCCCTCAGGGACAGGGAGTTAAGAATGAGCAGTTCTTC.